This record covers a single T cell receptor beta chain. Its antigen has not been determined. No base quality values were provided; no much bigger clone lies one nucleotide off. PBMCs were isolated by Ficoll-Paque density gradient centrifugation. The CDR3 measures 16 amino acids from cysteine to phenylalanine. The kept DNA is CDR3 alone, 48 bases in frame from the first base. The V and J ends are trimmed by 0 bases and 1 base, leaving 10 bases between them. CDR1 LGHNA and CDR2 YNFKEQ are derived from the germline V gene. The sample was run on an Illumina NovaSeq 6000. TCRalpha and TCRbeta cDNA libraries were constructed by 5'RACE with constant-segment primers, with sample barcodes and unique molecular identifiers being introduced. RNA was extracted from every sample with Trizol reagent. The libraries were amplified in two PCR steps, and the second step added a second sample barcode and Illumina TruSeq adapters. Libraries were sequenced on an Illumina NovaSeq with 2 x 150 bp paired-end reads. In the source study's methods: Demultiplexing of reads and collapsing into UMI-guided consensus sequences were performed with migec v1.2.7. With mixcr v2.1.11, UMI consensuses were aligned to TRA and TRB V and J templates and assembled into clonotypes. A clonotype was counted as expanded or contracted only if both edgeR and NoisET called the change significant, with noise models trained on biological replicates. For edgeR calls, the thresholds were a false discovery rate-adjusted p below 0.01 and a log2 fold-change of 1. As an exploratory analysis of dynamics, PCA with hierarchical clustering was applied to max-normalized trajectories of the 1000 most abundant clonotypes. Each responding clone was given a CD4 or CD8 phenotype based on the CD4+ and CD8+ repertoires, which had been sequenced separately. TCRdb trimmed public reads at Q25 via fastp, called clones via MiXCR and kept in-frame beta chains. For every CDR3 protein sequence, its rows merge into one entry that carries the most common genes and DNA. The V and J calls reflect TCRdb's pipeline rather than the authors' work. This sample is represented by about 270,000 distinct CDR3 sequences; around 15% of them were singletons. The top ten clonotypes cover 22% of the sample.

The record originates from a study of T-cell memory formation after mild COVID-19 (dated by TCRdb to the early 2020s). About the study as a whole: TCR sequence clusters from the two donors were largely donor specific. Two young, previously healthy adult volunteers made up the cohort, one male and one female. In a couple of donors, T-cell clones that expanded and contracted after mild COVID-19 were followed by sequencing TCRalpha and TCRbeta repertoires longitudinally.

The paper's findings and limits, for the study overall: The second-wave clones that peaked on day 37 were not confirmed to be SARS-CoV-2 specific. Contracting CD4+ clones were located mainly in the CM and EM memory subsets, whereas CD8+ clones were found to be enriched in EMRA. Some responding clones were detected in pre-infection memory, which suggested that pre-existing cross-reactive memory T cells had joined the SARS-CoV-2 response. From day 15 to 85, contracting clones showed balanced CD4/CD8 phenotypes, whereas a second wave of clones that expanded from day 15 to 37 leaned towards CD4+. Only a couple of mild cases were covered in the study, and larger cohorts including severe cases with pre-infection samples were considered necessary.

The receptor chain draws on TRBV4-2 and TRBJ1-5; TRBD1 is perhaps the D gene, given 6 matching bases. This receptor was taken from a young man who had mild COVID-19 (a few samples of this study predate the infection). The sample titles of this study are shuffled in the database, so cell type and time point are left out; the donor was told from shared clones. The sample comprised PBMCs or a T cell subset sorted from them (not recorded which). The CDR3 has the sequence CASSQDGQGSNQPQHF. The bases are TGTGCCAGCAGCCAAGATGGGCAGGGGAGCAATCAGCCCCAGCATTTT.